This TCR beta chain was captured by sequencing in a study of blood T cells in healthy people across ages. In this sample, this clonotype turned up many times. Germline lookup yields CDR1 DFQATT and CDR2 SNEGSKA (reference sequence). V lost 5 bases and J 0 bases, leaving 12 bases between the germline ends. There are 14 residues in the CDR3. With a J-beta primer mix and a sample-barcoded 5' primer, a second PCR ran about 6 to 11 cycles. Any given sample supplied a minimum of 3 million CDR3-containing paired-end reads. Each CDR3 protein is one row after TCRdb ran MiXCR on the 5' RACE reads. In the table there are 800,000 to 950,000 distinct CDR3 sequences, around 36% of which are singletons.

J is TRBJ2-3 and V is TRBV20-1; D is uncertain. The sample was blood. This sequence was found in a man between 18 and 35 years old in good health. This CDR3 reads CSAPHRRSTDTQYF. The CDR3 nucleotides read TGCAGTGCTCCCCACCGCCGTAGCACAGATACGCAGTATTTT.